This T cell receptor beta chain was sequenced during a study of blood T cell repertoires in COVID-19 (dated by TCRdb to 2018 to 2020). Turning to the overall study: Samples from collaborators originated in the United States, Italy and Spain and spanned both the acute and convalescent phases of COVID-19. The material from the prospective study consisted of cDNA or gDNA derived from T cells, B-cell-depleted T cells, or PBMCs. Deeply sampled blood TCRbeta repertoires from subjects exposed to, actively infected with, or recovered from COVID-19 were included in the dataset. The repertoires were made available in a free public database intended to serve as a resource for research on the immune response to SARS-CoV-2. Samples were obtained from the ongoing ImmuneRACE study (first 160 participants) and from 950 to 1,500 subjects provided by 6 global collaborators. A de-identified subject ID, COVID-19 status, age in years and sex were almost always included in the sample metadata. HLA class I and class II types, where available, came from metadata supplied by the sample provider rather than from assay-based typing.

TCRbeta CDR3 regions were amplified from genomic DNA using the immunoSEQ Assay, a bias-controlled multiplex PCR. The source study handled its data this way. Within the assay, amplification of reference gene primers was used to estimate how many nucleated cells each sample contained. To quantify the absolute abundance of each unique TCRbeta CDR3 rearrangement, sequence reads were collapsed and filtered. For each sample, productive Simpson clonality was calculated as the square root of Simpson's diversity index over productive rearrangements. TCRdb carries this immuneACCESS record with in-frame sequences only. Its versions omit some clonotypes, under half of them owing to an unresolved V gene in the studies checked, with the rest unexplained. V, J and clone size reflect that table, while D and trimming were determined from the DNA. Recorded for this sample are 65,000 to 80,000 clones; around nine tenths of them occurred a single time. The top ten clones comprise roughly a tenth of the sample.

The junction shows trimming of 0 bases on V and 2 bases on J, and the gene matches do not reach 10 bases of it. The CDR3, cysteine through phenylalanine, is 18 amino acids long. Kept here is only the CDR3 DNA, which spans 54 bases and is read in frame from base 1. CDR1 is given as MNHEY and CDR2 as SMNVEV, both from the germline V gene (reference sequence). Worth noting for this clone: Its antigen has not been determined. Within one base of it there is no much larger clone, and no base qualities were kept.

Points the paper makes about the study in general: How much clinical and demographic metadata was included differed by source and by participant, and the metadata was provided uncurated.

The collaborating institutions used their own protocols to collect whole blood in K2EDTA tubes. For TCRbeta analysis, collaborators shipped samples in one of three forms: frozen whole blood, isolated PBMCs, or DNA extracted from either of those sample types. This clonotype originated in a human donor in a cohort sampled during active COVID-19. Sequencing was done on a sample of peripheral blood. Rearrangement joined TRBV27 to TRBJ2-7; a stretch of 10 junction bases matches TRBD1. CDR3 region: CASSLSPLGQGVTYEQYF. The DNA is TGTGCCAGCAGTTTATCGCCCCTAGGACAGGGGGTTACCTACGAGCAGTACTTC.